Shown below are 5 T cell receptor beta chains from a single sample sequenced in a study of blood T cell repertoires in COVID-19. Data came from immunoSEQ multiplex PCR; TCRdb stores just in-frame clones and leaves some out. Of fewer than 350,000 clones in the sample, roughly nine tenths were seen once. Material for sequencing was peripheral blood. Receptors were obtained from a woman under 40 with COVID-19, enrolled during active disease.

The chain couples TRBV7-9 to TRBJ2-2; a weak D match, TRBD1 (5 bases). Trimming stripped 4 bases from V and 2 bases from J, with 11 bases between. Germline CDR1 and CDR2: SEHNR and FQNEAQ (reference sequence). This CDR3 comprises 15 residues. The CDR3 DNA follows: TGTGCCAGCAGCTCCCGACAGAGAAACACCGGGGAGCTGTTTTTT. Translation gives CASSSRQRNTGELFF.

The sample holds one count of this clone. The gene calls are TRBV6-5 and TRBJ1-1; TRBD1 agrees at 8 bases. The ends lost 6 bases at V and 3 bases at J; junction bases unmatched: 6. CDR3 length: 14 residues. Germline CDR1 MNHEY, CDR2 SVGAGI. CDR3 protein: CASRLLDRDTEAFF. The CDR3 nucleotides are TGTGCCAGCAGACTACTGGACAGGGACACTGAAGCTTTCTTT.

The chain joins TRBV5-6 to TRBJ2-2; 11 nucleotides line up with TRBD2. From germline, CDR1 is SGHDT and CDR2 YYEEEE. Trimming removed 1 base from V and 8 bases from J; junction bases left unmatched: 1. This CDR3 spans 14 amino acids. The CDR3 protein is CASSLTSGGGELFF. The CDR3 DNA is TGTGCCAGCAGCTTGACTAGCGGGGGTGGGGAGCTGTTTTTT. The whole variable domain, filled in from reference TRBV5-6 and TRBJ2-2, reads DAGVTQSPTHLIKTRGQQVTLRCSPKSGHDTVSWYQQALGQGPQFIFQYYEEEERQRGNFPDRFSGHQFPNYSSELNVNALLLGDSALYLCASSLTSGGGELFFGEGSRLTVL.

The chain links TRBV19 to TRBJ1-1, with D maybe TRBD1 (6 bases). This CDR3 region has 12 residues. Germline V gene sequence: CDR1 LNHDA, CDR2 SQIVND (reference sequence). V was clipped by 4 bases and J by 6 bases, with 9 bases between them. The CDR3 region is CASSNGGSEAFF. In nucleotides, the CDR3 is TGTGCCAGTAGTAATGGGGGCTCTGAAGCTTTCTTT.

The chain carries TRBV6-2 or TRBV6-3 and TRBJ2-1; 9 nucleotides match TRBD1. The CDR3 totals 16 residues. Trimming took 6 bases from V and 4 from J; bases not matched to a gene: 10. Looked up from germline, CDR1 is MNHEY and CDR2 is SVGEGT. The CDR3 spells CASSYNRGQGYNEQFF. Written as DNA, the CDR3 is TGTGCCAGCAGCTATAACAGGGGGCAGGGGTACAATGAGCAGTTCTTC.